This T cell receptor (beta chain) was sequenced in a study of T cells in Graves' hyperthyroidism and ophthalmopathy. Graves' hyperthyroidism was deemed stable given no ophthalmopathy progression within 18 months. Details on this clonotype: Its cognate antigen is unknown.

From RNA transcripts, TCR beta CDR3 regions were amplified. In the first-round RT-PCR of the TCR CDR3, the HTBI primer set was used. Via MiXCR, TCRdb re-called the multiplex PCR reads, giving one row per CDR3 protein. The sample has roughly 570,000 distinct CDR3 sequences; 40% to 55% are singletons. Findings and limits, study-wide: The model's output predicted ophthalmopathy at a median of about 6.5 months prior to onset. Most expanded thyroid clonotypes above 0.001 also appeared in blood.

This CDR3 spans 16 amino acids. The V gene's germline CDR1 is DFQATT and CDR2 SNEGSKA (reference sequence). Losses at the gene ends were 0 bases for V and 0 bases for J; bases not matched to a gene: 5. The chain carries TRBV20-1 and TRBJ2-3; 8 bases match TRBD2. The clonotype was recovered from a woman aged 18-29 years with Graves' hyperthyroidism. The sample comprised peripheral blood or thyroid tissue (not recorded which). CDR3 protein: CSARDQASGSTDTQYF. The CDR3 DNA reads as TGCAGTGCTAGAGATCAGGCTAGCGGGAGCACAGATACGCAGTATTTT.